One sample yielded the 15 T cell receptor beta chains listed below, sequenced in a study of blood T cell repertoires in COVID-19. Profiled with immunoSEQ multiplex PCR; TCRdb holds only in-frame clones, not every one. The sample includes about 230,000 clones, about 90% of them seen just once. Sequencing used peripheral blood. The receptors were sampled from a woman between 55 and 75 years old with acute or convalescent COVID-19.

This chain joins TRBV14 and TRBJ2-2; the D is unclear. This CDR3 spans 14 amino acids. V gave up 0 bases and J gave up 5 bases, with 7 bases separating them. Germline CDR1 is SGHDN and CDR2 is FVKESK. In nucleotides, the CDR3 is TGTGCCAGCAGCCAAGAGTCGCGAACCGGGGAGCTGTTTTTT. This sequence encodes CASSQESRTGELFF.

The V call is TRBV5-1, the J call TRBJ2-2; 10 bases align to TRBD1. The CDR3 has 19 amino acids. Germline V gene data show CDR1 as SGHRS and CDR2 as YFSETQ. V shed 3 bases and J 2 bases; nucleotides not matched to a gene: 13. The CDR3 protein is CASSSTLPGQGGNTGELFF. CDR3 DNA: TGCGCCAGCAGCTCCACACTTCCAGGACAGGGGGGTAACACCGGGGAGCTGTTTTTT.

This rearrangement joins TRBV5-1 to TRBJ2-6; TRBD1 aligns across 7 bases. V was pared by 2 bases and J by 3 bases, with 14 bases of the junction left unmatched. CDR3 length: 19 residues. Germline V gene data show CDR1 as SGHRS and CDR2 as YFSETQ. DNA for the CDR3: TGCGCCAGCAGCTTTAAACGGAACCAAACAGGGGATGGGGCCAACGTCCTGACTTTC. Translated: CASSFKRNQTGDGANVLTF.

The chain uses TRBV2 and TRBJ1-6; 10 nucleotides match TRBD1. V was pared by 8 bases and J by 10 bases, with 5 bases of the junction left unmatched. The CDR3 is 13 amino acids. Germline CDR1 SNHLY, CDR2 FYNNEI. CDR3 region: CASQGQGWSPLHF. DNA for the CDR3: TGTGCCAGCCAGGGACAGGGGTGGTCACCCCTCCACTTT.

The rearrangement uses TRBV30 and TRBJ2-5, with 7 bases matching TRBD2. CDR3 length: 15 amino acids. V gave up 8 bases and J gave up 5 bases; unmatched junction bases: 17. Germline V lookup: CDR1 GTSNPN, CDR2 SVGIG (reference sequence). CDR3: CALKRGTTVGETQYF. The CDR3 DNA sequence: TGTGCCCTTAAGCGGGGTACTACCGTGGGGGAGACCCAGTACTTC.

This chain links TRBV19 with TRBJ1-4; TRBD1 is a possible D gene (5 bases). From germline, CDR1 is LNHDA and CDR2 SQIVND (reference sequence). The CDR3 totals 14 residues. V gave up 4 bases and J gave up 5 bases, with 11 bases separating them. The CDR3: CASSTRQFNEKLFF. CDR3 in DNA: TGTGCCAGTAGTACCCGACAGTTCAATGAAAAACTGTTTTTT.

This clone turned up a few times. The chain couples TRBV24-1 to TRBJ2-3; weak D call: TRBD2 (6 bases). Per germline, CDR1 KGHDR and CDR2 SFDVKD. V was cut by 5 bases and J by 1 base, with 12 bases left in between. The CDR3 consists of 15 residues. This CDR3 reads CATSAAGGGTDTQYF. DNA for the CDR3: TGTGCCACCAGTGCAGCGGGTGGGGGCACAGATACGCAGTATTTT.

V gene TRBV30 combines with J gene TRBJ1-1; D ambiguous. This CDR3 comprises 15 residues. Germline loops: CDR1 GTSNPN, CDR2 SVGIG (reference sequence). V was clipped by 0 bases and J by 5 bases, with 16 bases between them. CDR3 protein: CAWSVQPSPRTEAFF. CDR3 sequence (DNA): TGTGCCTGGAGTGTACAGCCTTCCCCTCGGACTGAAGCTTTCTTT.

The V gene is TRBV5-1, the J gene TRBJ2-7; maybe TRBD1 (6 bases). Trimming shortened V by 0 bases and J by 2 bases, and 12 bases separated the two germline ends. Germline V lookup: CDR1 SGHRS, CDR2 YFSETQ. The CDR3 loop spans 15 amino acids. Here the CDR3 reads CASSLEGHATYEQYF. As DNA, the CDR3 is TGCGCCAGCAGCTTGGAGGGACATGCCACCTACGAGCAGTACTTC.

This sequence joins TRBV30 and TRBJ2-3; the match to TRBD1 covers 10 bases. Germline V gene data show CDR1 as GTSNPN and CDR2 as SVGIG (reference sequence). V lost 1 base and J lost 1; bases outside the gene matches: 2. This CDR3 has 15 residues. CDR3 nucleotides: TGTGCCTGGAGTGGTGGGACAGGGGGCACAGATACGCAGTATTTT. Translated, it gives CAWSGGTGGTDTQYF.

The V gene is TRBV27, the J gene TRBJ1-1, with 8 bases matching TRBD1. The CDR3 extends over 14 amino acids. Germline V lookup: CDR1 MNHEY, CDR2 SMNVEV (reference sequence). Trimming removed 3 bases from V and 3 bases from J; junction bases left unmatched: 3. The CDR3 DNA sequence: TGTGCCAGCAGTTTGACAGGGGTAGACACTGAAGCTTTCTTT. Amino acids: CASSLTGVDTEAFF.

The chain couples TRBV29-1 to TRBJ2-7, with 7 bases identical to TRBD1. The CDR3 length is 14 residues. CDR1 SQVTM and CDR2 ANQGSEA come from the germline V gene. J lost 3 bases, V lost 6 bases, and 11 bases had no gene match. The CDR3 nucleotides are TGCAGCGTCGTCGATCCACAGGGGAACTACGAGCAGTACTTC. Protein product: CSVVDPQGNYEQYF.

This rearrangement joins TRBV5-1 to TRBJ2-3, with 7 bases aligning to TRBD2. The CDR3 is made up of 16 amino acids. Germline V CDR1 and CDR2: SGHRS, YFSETQ. With V trimmed by 7 bases and J by 1 base, 12 bases remained unmatched. CDR3 bases: TGCGCCAGCGGATCCCCGACTAGCTCCCGCACAGATACGCAGTATTTT. Its protein is CASGSPTSSRTDTQYF.

The chain carries TRBV4-3 and TRBJ1-2; 10 bases align to TRBD1. This CDR3 contains 15 residues. The J segment lost 6 bases and the V segment lost 6 bases, leaving 10 bases of the junction unmatched. Germline V gene lookup returns CDR1 LGHNA and CDR2 YSLEER. CDR3 region: CASRRTRQGADGYTF. DNA for the CDR3: TGCGCCAGCAGGAGGACGCGACAGGGGGCCGATGGCTACACCTTC.

V usage is TRBV2 and J usage is TRBJ1-4; 11 bases fit TRBD1. CDR1 is SNHLY and CDR2 is FYNNEI in the germline V gene. The CDR3 covers 14 residues. V was clipped by 6 bases and J by 8 bases; unmatched bases: 5. Here the CDR3 DNA reads TGTGCCAGCAGAGGGGACAGGGGGGGAGAAAAACTGTTTTTT. Amino acid sequence: CASRGDRGGEKLFF.